Listed here is a single T cell receptor beta chain. Its antigen is not known. The data originate from a study of cytomegalovirus exposure and HLA in healthy donors. The PCR used 60 Vbeta and 13 Jbeta primers. Only in-frame clones appear in the TCRdb table, and some are missing; sequencing was by immunoSEQ multiplex PCR. Among 200,000 to 250,000 clones listed, about 75% were seen once. Study-level results: For most subjects, TCR beta sequences were reported to predict HLA-A and HLA-B alleles with accuracy.

With 0 bases removed from V and 9 bases from J, the gap between germline ends came to 9 bases. Germline V gene lookup returns CDR1 SGHAT and CDR2 FQNNGV. The CDR3 loop spans 13 amino acids. This chain connects TRBV11-2 to TRBJ1-5; D unclear. This clonotype was sampled from a woman aged 25 to 39 in good health and CMV-seronegative. The sample consisted of PBMCs. The CDR3 coding sequence is TGTGCCAGCAGCTTAGATAGTTTCTCGCCCCAGCATTTT. Translated, it gives CASSLDSFSPQHF.